This paragraph reports one T cell receptor (beta chain). The sample holds other DNA sequences that translate to the same CDR3. These data are taken from a study of graft-versus-host responses after intestinal transplantation. Study-level background: Grafts that recipients had were multivisceral, liver-intestinal, or isolated intestinal transplants. Recipients uniformly received anti-thymocyte globulin induction, followed by tacrolimus and steroids for roughly 3 years.

Sequencing used immunoSEQ multiplex PCR; TCRdb keeps in-frame clones, though not all of them. The table records under 55,000 clones, roughly nine tenths of them present only once. The CDR3 sequence is 11 residues long. The V end lost 1 base, the J end lost 5 bases, and 2 bases lay between the germline ends. Germline CDR1 and CDR2: SEHNR and FQNEAQ (reference sequence). The TCR sequence derives from a human patient who received an intestinal transplant, so some T cells may come from the graft donor. V and J are TRBV7-9 and TRBJ1-1; D remains ambiguous. The specimen was PBMCs, collected 524 days after transplant. CDR3 sequence reads: CASSLGTEAFF. The CDR3 bases are TGTGCCAGCAGCTTAGGTACTGAAGCTTTCTTT.